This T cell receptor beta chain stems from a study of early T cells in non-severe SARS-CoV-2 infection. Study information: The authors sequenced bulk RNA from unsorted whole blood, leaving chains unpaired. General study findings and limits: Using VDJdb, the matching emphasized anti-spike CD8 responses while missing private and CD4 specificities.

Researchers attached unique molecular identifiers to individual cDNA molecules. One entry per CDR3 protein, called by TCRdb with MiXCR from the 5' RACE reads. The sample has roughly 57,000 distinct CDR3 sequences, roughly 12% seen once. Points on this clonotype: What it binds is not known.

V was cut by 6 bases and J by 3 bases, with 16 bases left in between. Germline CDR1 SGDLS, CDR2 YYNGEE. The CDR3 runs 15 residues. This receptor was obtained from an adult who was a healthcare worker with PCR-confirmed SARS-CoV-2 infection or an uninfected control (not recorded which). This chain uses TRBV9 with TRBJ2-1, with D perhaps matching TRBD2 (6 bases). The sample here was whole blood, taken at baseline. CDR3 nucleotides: TGTGCCAGCACGACTGGGGGGAATAACTACAATGAGCAGTTCTTC. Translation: CASTTGGNNYNEQFF.